Presented here are 21 T cell receptor beta chains from one specimen sequenced in a study of response to subunit inactivated influenza vaccine. TCRdb reprocessed the RT-PCR reads via MiXCR and lists one record per CDR3 protein. The repertoire includes roughly 650,000 distinct CDR3 sequences, around 16% of them detected once, and around 10% sits in the top ten. The sample in question was PBMCs from blood, obtained 11 to 12 days after vaccination. All receptors come from a man in his fifties who received an inactivated influenza vaccine.

This clonotype has a handful of counts. The V gene is TRBV2, the J gene TRBJ1-5; no definite D call. Trimming removed 5 bases from V and 0 bases from J, with 11 bases in between. Germline CDR1 SNHLY, CDR2 FYNNEI. CDR3 length: 15 amino acids. The CDR3 is CASSPGEYSNQPQHF. The CDR3, as DNA: TGTGCCAGCAGTCCCGGGGAATATAGCAATCAGCCCCAGCATTTT.

The genes are TRBV18 and TRBJ2-1, with D possibly TRBD1 on 5 matching bases. The V gene lost 4 bases and the J gene lost 10 bases, with 20 bases spanning the gap. Germline V gene data show CDR1 as KGHSH and CDR2 as LQKENI. CDR3 length: 15 residues. The CDR3 is CASSQTDIGTSEQFF. Written as DNA, the CDR3 is TGTGCCAGCTCACAGACGGACATAGGTACGTCGGAGCAGTTCTTC.

J is TRBJ2-1 and V is TRBV6-4; 7 bases fit TRBD1. The CDR3 is 16 residues long. In germline, CDR1 is MRHNA, CDR2 SNTAGT. J gave up 0 bases and V 8 bases, and 10 bases lay outside the gene matches. The CDR3 bases are TGTGCCAGCTCCGACAGGGCGGCTAGCTCCTACAATGAGCAGTTCTTC. Its translation is CASSDRAASSYNEQFF.

V gene TRBV20-1 combines with J gene TRBJ1-2; 10 bases agree with TRBD1. The V segment lost 3 bases and the J segment 8 bases; nucleotides outside the gene matches: 12. CDR3 size: 15 residues. Germline V gives CDR1 DFQATT, CDR2 SNEGSKA (reference sequence). The CDR3 DNA reads TGCAGTGCTAGTGGGACAGGGGATACCTGGTGGGGCTACACCTTC. Its protein is CSASGTGDTWWGYTF.

The gene calls are TRBV20-1 and TRBJ2-1, with a possible D match to TRBD2 (5 bases). This CDR3 is 12 amino acids long. The germline CDR1 and CDR2 sequences are DFQATT and SNEGSKA (reference sequence). Trimming left V 2 bases short and J 7 bases short, with 9 bases between. CDR3 nucleotides: TGCAGTGCTAGACGAGTAGCGAATGAGCAGTTCTTC. Translation: CSARRVANEQFF.

The chain uses TRBV6-5 and TRBJ2-7, with D perhaps matching TRBD1 (6 bases). Germline V gene sequence: CDR1 MNHEY, CDR2 SVGAGI. Trimming took off 4 bases at V and 5 bases at J, with 9 bases between the two ends. This CDR3 is 12 amino acids long. Here the CDR3 reads CASSSWGHEQYF. For the CDR3, the DNA is TGTGCCAGCAGTTCCTGGGGGCACGAGCAGTACTTC.

V is TRBV5-1 and J is TRBJ2-2, with D perhaps being TRBD1 or TRBD2 (5 bases each). CDR3 length: 19 amino acids. Germline CDR1 SGHRS, CDR2 YFSETQ. Trimming took off 2 bases at V and 0 bases at J, with 20 bases between the two ends. The CDR3 sequence: CASSLVGILGASNTGELFF. CDR3 DNA sequence: TGCGCCAGCAGCTTAGTCGGGATACTCGGGGCCTCGAACACCGGGGAGCTGTTTTTT.

V usage is TRBV5-4 and J usage is TRBJ2-7; 9 nucleotides align to TRBD2. V lost 8 bases and J lost 5; bases outside the gene matches: 20. The CDR3 length is 17 residues. Looked up from germline, CDR1 is SGHNT and CDR2 is YYREEE (reference sequence). CDR3 in amino acids: CASSGISRREGLHEQYF. The CDR3, as DNA: TGTGCCAGTAGTGGAATCAGTCGGCGGGAGGGCCTTCACGAGCAGTACTTC.

The chain joins TRBV18 to TRBJ2-1; D perhaps matches TRBD1 (6 bases). CDR1 is KGHSH and CDR2 is LQKENI in the germline V gene. This CDR3 has 14 amino acids. The ends were cut back, 3 bases at V and 6 bases at J, with 12 bases in the middle. The CDR3 reads CASSPRDTVNEQFF. CDR3 bases: TGTGCCAGCTCACCCCGGGACACTGTCAATGAGCAGTTCTTC. Full variable domain (remainder filled in from reference TRBV18 and TRBJ2-1): NAGVMQNPRHLVRRRGQEARLRCSPMKGHSHVYWYRQLPEEGLKFMVYLQKENIIDESGMPKERFSAEFPKEGPSILRIQQVVRGDSAAYFCASSPRDTVNEQFFGPGTRLTVL.

This clonotype was detected only a few times. A read error may be the cause here, since a much bigger clone is one base away. This chain joins TRBV5-1 and TRBJ2-3; D unresolved. The CDR3 consists of 11 residues. Germline V gene lookup returns CDR1 SGHRS and CDR2 YFSETQ. The V end lost 0 bases, the J end lost 7 bases, and 3 bases lay between the germline ends. CDR3 residues: CASSLENTQYF. The CDR3, as DNA: TGCGCCAGCAGCTTGGAAAATACGCAGTATTTT.

The chain joins TRBV14 to TRBJ1-5; 7 bases agree with TRBD1. Looked up from germline, CDR1 is SGHDN and CDR2 is FVKESK. The CDR3 runs to 15 residues. Trimming took 1 base from V and 5 from J; bases not matched to a gene: 5. CDR3 sequence: CASSQGTGFYQPQHF. The DNA of the CDR3 is TGTGCCAGCAGCCAAGGGACAGGCTTCTATCAGCCCCAGCATTTT.

This clonotype was observed a few times. This chain links TRBV20-1 with TRBJ2-5; 7 bases agree with TRBD2. Germline CDR1 is DFQATT and CDR2 is SNEGSKA (reference sequence). The trim removed 6 bases at V and 5 bases at J, leaving 12 bases unmatched. The CDR3 has 14 residues. CDR3 bases: TGCAGTGCCACCGGGGGGAGTAGTTCGGAGACCCAGTACTTC. This translates into CSATGGSSSETQYF.

About this clonotype itself: Because it lacks the conserved phenylalanine or tryptophan at the end, this CDR3 is likely a read error. This rearrangement joins TRBV28 to TRBJ2-1; D tentatively fits TRBD1 or TRBD2 (5 bases each). The germline V gene has CDR1 MDHEN and CDR2 SYDVKM. Trimming removed 6 bases from V and 0 bases from J, with 18 bases in between. The CDR3 runs 17 residues. CDR3 loop: CASSQLGRTTSYNEQFY. The CDR3 DNA follows: TGTGCCAGCAGCCAATTGGGACGGACAACCTCCTACAATGAGCAGTTCTAC.

The CDR3 DNA sequence: TGTGCCAGCAGCTTATTTCACGAGAACACTGAAGCTTTCTTT. It encodes CASSLFHENTEAFF. This chain joins TRBV7-9 and TRBJ1-1; D not certain. Germline values: CDR1 SEHNR, CDR2 FQNEAQ (reference sequence). CDR3 size: 14 residues. Between the trimmed V and J ends, which lost 2 bases and 1 base, there was a span of 8 bases.

V usage is TRBV11-2 and J usage is TRBJ2-1; D not resolved. The CDR3 spans 14 residues. CDR1 and CDR2 from the germline V gene are SGHAT and FQNNGV. V lost 1 base and J 5 bases, leaving 9 bases between the germline ends. The CDR3 coding sequence is TGTGCCAGCAGCTTAGTGAGGATGAACAATGAGCAGTTCTTC. Translation: CASSLVRMNNEQFF.

This chain links TRBV4-3 with TRBJ2-1; D possibly corresponds to TRBD1 (5 bases). The germline CDR1 and CDR2 sequences are LGHNA and YSLEER. The V end lost 1 base, the J end lost 5 bases, and 9 bases lay between the germline ends. This CDR3 has 14 residues. CDR3 loop: CASSQVDRNNEQFF. DNA for the CDR3: TGCGCCAGCAGCCAAGTCGACAGAAACAATGAGCAGTTCTTC.

The chain carries TRBV7-2 and TRBJ2-1; D is uncertain. The germline V and J ends were trimmed by 5 bases and 2 bases, with 13 bases remaining between them. The CDR3 runs 15 residues. Per the germline V gene, CDR1 is SGHTA and CDR2 is FQGNSA. The CDR3 loop is CASSPALLAYNEQFF. The CDR3, as DNA: TGTGCCAGCAGCCCAGCTCTCCTGGCCTACAATGAGCAGTTCTTC.

A few counts support this clonotype. This chain uses TRBV6-2 or TRBV6-3 with TRBJ2-3, with 12 bases aligning to TRBD2. The V gene's germline CDR1 is MNHEY and CDR2 SVGEGT. This CDR3 is built from 18 residues. V dropped 0 bases and J dropped 1; count of bases not matched to a gene: 5. CDR3 sequence reads: CASSYSLAGGFRTDTQYF. In DNA, the CDR3 is TGTGCCAGCAGTTACTCACTAGCGGGGGGCTTTCGCACAGATACGCAGTATTTT.

This clonotype was found a few times. The J gene is TRBJ2-7, the V gene TRBV29-1; D is possibly TRBD2 (7 bases). The CDR3 consists of 16 residues. CDR1 and CDR2 (germline): SQVTM, ANQGSEA. V lost 7 bases, J lost 2 bases, and 24 bases lay in between. The chain's CDR3 is CSAHPRGGRPTYEQYF. In DNA form, the CDR3 reads TGCAGCGCACACCCGAGGGGGGGGCGCCCGACCTACGAGCAGTACTTC.

This clonotype has more than one count but fewer than ten. This chain uses TRBV27 with TRBJ2-3; possibly TRBD2 for D (6 bases). This CDR3 spans 16 amino acids. The V gene's germline CDR1 is MNHEY and CDR2 SMNVEV (reference sequence). The V end lost 3 bases, the J end lost 2 bases, and 15 bases lay between the germline ends. The CDR3 loop reads CASSLGTGVFTDTQYF. Here the CDR3 DNA reads TGTGCCAGCAGTTTGGGGACGGGAGTGTTCACAGATACGCAGTATTTT.

The CDR3 region is CASASTVGSSPLHF. CDR3 coding DNA: TGTGCCAGCGCATCGACAGTAGGCAGTTCACCCCTCCACTTT. The gene calls are TRBV2 and TRBJ1-6, with TRBD1 as a possible D gene (5 bases). Trimming left V 8 bases short and J 9 bases short, with 17 bases between. This CDR3 region has 14 residues. CDR1 SNHLY and CDR2 FYNNEI come from the germline V gene.